One sample yielded the 30 T cell receptor beta chains listed below, sequenced in a study of shared clonotypes between healthy human individuals. Method: immunoSEQ multiplex PCR; TCRdb's copy keeps in-frame clones and lacks some. The data contain 2,500,000 or so clones, approximately 93% of them singletons. Material: naive CD4+ T cells from PBMCs. Regarding subset: CD45RA+ positively selected. The receptors were sampled from a young man in good health. Some clones in this sample may be carry-over from other donors' samples.

In this sample, this clone turned up once. This rearrangement joins TRBV2 to TRBJ1-5; D call uncertain. V gave up 3 bases and J gave up 8 bases, with 11 bases separating them. The germline CDR1 and CDR2 sequences are SNHLY and FYNNEI. The CDR3 is 13 residues long. CDR3 protein: CASSDGVLKPQHF. The CDR3 DNA is TGTGCCAGCAGTGATGGGGTGTTAAAGCCCCAGCATTTT.

This chain links TRBV27 with TRBJ2-6; D may be TRBD1 (5 bases). The length of the CDR3 is 15 residues. Deletions cut 5 bases from V and 2 bases from J, with 10 bases between. Germline V lookup: CDR1 MNHEY, CDR2 SMNVEV (reference sequence). The CDR3 DNA reads TGTGCCAGCAGTCCGCAGGGTGCTGGGGCCAACGTCCTGACTTTC. Its translation is CASSPQGAGANVLTF.

V is TRBV4-1 and J is TRBJ1-5; possibly TRBD1 for D (5 bases). The V end was cut by 2 bases, the J end by 7 bases, with 15 bases between. Germline assignment: CDR1 MGHRA and CDR2 YSYEKL. CDR3 length: 15 amino acids. The CDR3 reads CASSQSQGLEQPQHF. The CDR3 DNA reads TGCGCCAGCAGCCAATCTCAGGGTTTGGAACAGCCCCAGCATTTT.

Only one count was recorded for this clone. This sequence joins TRBV19 and TRBJ2-7; 8 bases agree with TRBD2. Germline CDR1 LNHDA, CDR2 SQIVND (reference sequence). J lost 6 bases, V lost 5 bases, and 12 bases had no gene match. This CDR3 is built from 15 residues. The CDR3 region has the DNA TGTGCCAGTAGTGCCTTAGCGGGAAGGTCGACCGAGCAGTACTTC. This translates into CASSALAGRSTEQYF.

This rearrangement joins TRBV7-2 to TRBJ1-2, with unresolved D. Germline CDR1 and CDR2: SGHTA and FQGNSA. Trimming stripped 6 bases from V and 0 bases from J, with 14 bases between. There are 15 residues in the CDR3. The CDR3 nucleotides are TGTGCCAGCAGTAAGCCGGGAGATCCTAACTATGGCTACACCTTC. It translates to CASSKPGDPNYGYTF.

In DNA form, the CDR3 reads TGCAGCACCCAAGGGGGTGGCAGGCCCACAGATACGCAGTATTTT. It translates to CSTQGGGRPTDTQYF. J is TRBJ2-3 and V is TRBV29-1; tentatively, D is TRBD1 (6 bases). Germline CDR1 SQVTM, CDR2 ANQGSEA. V was cut by 8 bases and J by 2 bases, with 20 bases left in between. CDR3 size: 15 residues.

With regard to this clone: Given a much more abundant clone one base away, this may be a read error. The rearrangement uses TRBV6-1 and TRBJ1-4, with TRBD1 identical over 9 bases. The CDR3 is 14 amino acids. With V trimmed by 3 bases and J by 6 bases, 2 bases remained unmatched. Germline values: CDR1 MNHNS, CDR2 SASEGT. The CDR3 sequence is CASSDRTGDEKLFF. In nucleotides, the CDR3 is TGTGCCAGCAGTGATCGGACAGGGGATGAAAAACTGTTTTTT.

This clone appeared a single time. The V and J genes are TRBV20-1 and TRBJ2-7, with D uncertain. Looked up from germline, CDR1 is DFQATT and CDR2 is SNEGSKA (reference sequence). V lost 3 bases and J 6 bases, leaving 9 bases between the germline ends. This CDR3 is built from 11 residues. The DNA of the CDR3 is TGCAGTGCTAGGGGAAGCGCCGAGCAGTACTTC. Translated: CSARGSAEQYF.

The chain has TRBV28 and TRBJ2-1, with 13 bases identical to TRBD2. This CDR3 contains 15 residues. Trimming took 6 bases from V and 9 from J; bases not matched to a gene: 8. The germline V gene has CDR1 MDHEN and CDR2 SYDVKM. The CDR3 protein is CASRQLAGGPGEQFF. The CDR3 DNA sequence: TGTGCCAGCAGACAACTAGCGGGAGGGCCGGGTGAGCAGTTCTTC.

The chain uses TRBV7-2 and TRBJ1-1; 8 bases match TRBD1. Per germline, CDR1 SGHTA and CDR2 FQGNSA. With V trimmed by 5 bases and J by 8 bases, 13 bases remained unmatched. This CDR3 region has 15 residues. The CDR3 sequence: CASSQQGAGMREAFF. CDR3 bases: TGTGCCAGCAGCCAGCAGGGGGCAGGGATGAGGGAAGCTTTCTTT.

The rearrangement links TRBV27 to TRBJ2-2; the D gene is possibly TRBD1 (7 bases). The CDR3 is 15 residues long. Trimming pared 6 bases from V and 6 bases from J, leaving 17 bases between. Germline V gene data show CDR1 as MNHEY and CDR2 as SMNVEV (reference sequence). CDR3 loop: CASRVAGGTAGELFF. CDR3 sequence (DNA): TGTGCCAGCAGAGTGGCAGGGGGGACGGCCGGGGAGCTGTTTTTT.

The V gene is TRBV5-1, the J gene TRBJ1-1, with a tentative D call TRBD1 (6 bases). Germline CDR1 and CDR2: SGHRS and YFSETQ. The V gene lost 4 bases and the J gene lost 4 bases, with 14 bases spanning the gap. The CDR3 loop spans 14 amino acids. The CDR3 region has the DNA TGCGCCAGCAGCCCCAGGGGACTACCCACTGAAGCTTTCTTT. This encodes CASSPRGLPTEAFF.

The rearrangement joins TRBV4-1 to TRBJ2-2; D call uncertain. Germline CDR1 MGHRA, CDR2 YSYEKL. V shed 0 bases and J shed 5 bases, with 16 bases lying between them. The CDR3 contains 17 residues. Here the CDR3 reads CASSQESGRVTTGELFF. The CDR3 nucleotides read TGCGCCAGCAGCCAAGAAAGTGGCAGAGTTACTACCGGGGAGCTGTTTTTT.

The table lists this clone with a count of one. The V gene is TRBV7-9, the J gene TRBJ2-5; the match to TRBD2 covers 9 bases. Per the germline V gene, CDR1 is SEHNR and CDR2 is FQNEAQ (reference sequence). The V and J ends lost 9 bases and 5 bases, in that order; junction bases with no gene match: 7. The CDR3 totals 13 residues. The CDR3 DNA reads as TGTGCCAGTGGGGGACTAGCACGGGAGACCCAGTACTTC. It encodes CASGGLARETQYF.

This sequence joins TRBV28 and TRBJ2-2; a weak D match, TRBD2 (7 bases). The length of the CDR3 is 16 residues. With 6 bases removed from V and 4 bases from J, the gap between germline ends came to 18 bases. The germline gives CDR1 MDHEN, CDR2 SYDVKM. The DNA of the CDR3 is TGTGCCAGCAGCGACCGGCGGGGGCAGGGCACCGGGGAGCTGTTTTTT. The encoded protein is CASSDRRGQGTGELFF. Using reference TRBV28 and TRBJ2-2 for the parts outside the CDR3, the full variable domain is DVKVTQSSRYLVKRTGEKVFLECVQDMDHENMFWYRQDPGLGLRLIYFSYDVKMKEKGDIPEGYSVSREKKERFSLILESASTNQTSMYLCASSDRRGQGTGELFFGEGSRLTVL.

The rearrangement uses TRBV2 and TRBJ2-1, with 9 bases matching TRBD1. The CDR3 is made up of 14 amino acids. Germline CDR1 and CDR2: SNHLY and FYNNEI. Trimming took 7 bases from V and 3 from J; bases not matched to a gene: 4. For the CDR3, the DNA is TGTGCCAGCAAACAGGACAGGGGCTACAATGAGCAGTTCTTC. It specifies CASKQDRGYNEQFF.

The chain links TRBV5-1 to TRBJ2-1; D is unclear. This CDR3 region has 16 residues. Trimming removed 2 bases at V and 0 bases at J, with 12 bases between. Germline V CDR1 and CDR2: SGHRS, YFSETQ. CDR3 in amino acids: CASSFSPPSSYNEQFF. CDR3 bases: TGCGCCAGCAGCTTTAGTCCCCCGAGCTCCTACAATGAGCAGTTCTTC. The full variable domain, its missing parts supplied by reference TRBV5-1 and TRBJ2-1, is KAGVTQTPRYLIKTRGQQVTLSCSPISGHRSVSWYQQTPGQGLQFLFEYFSETQRNKGNFPGRFSGRQFSNSRSEMNVSTLELGDSALYLCASSFSPPSSYNEQFFGPGTRLTVL.

The genes are TRBV5-1 and TRBJ1-3; D gene ambiguous. The CDR3 is 13 residues long. The germline V gene has CDR1 SGHRS and CDR2 YFSETQ. Trimming cost V 7 bases and J 0 bases, with 8 bases left between them. The CDR3 spells CASRSGSGNTIYF. The DNA of the CDR3 is TGCGCCAGCCGTAGCGGCTCTGGAAACACCATATATTTT. The full variable domain, in which reference TRBV5-1 and TRBJ1-3 provide the parts outside the CDR3, is KAGVTQTPRYLIKTRGQQVTLSCSPISGHRSVSWYQQTPGQGLQFLFEYFSETQRNKGNFPGRFSGRQFSNSRSEMNVSTLELGDSALYLCASRSGSGNTIYFGEGSWLTVV.

This clone was seen once. V usage is TRBV7-3 and J usage is TRBJ1-4; D is perhaps TRBD1 (6 bases). V was trimmed by 5 bases and J by 7 bases, leaving 14 bases between them. The CDR3 covers 14 residues. The germline V gene has CDR1 SGHTA and CDR2 FQGTGA. This CDR3 is CASSPPGGGEKLFF. As DNA, the CDR3 is TGTGCCAGCAGCCCCCCGGGGGGCGGTGAAAAACTGTTTTTT.

The gene calls are TRBV7-8 and TRBJ2-1; possibly TRBD1 for D (6 bases). Germline CDR1 SGHVS, CDR2 FQNEAQ. This CDR3 has 12 amino acids. V dropped 5 bases and J dropped 10 bases, with 12 bases sitting between them. Written as DNA, the CDR3 is TGTGCCAGCAGCGCACACAGGGACGAGCAGTTCTTC. Protein: CASSAHRDEQFF.

CDR3 loop: CASSSGVTDTQYF. As DNA, the CDR3 is TGTGCCAGCAGTAGCGGGGTCACAGATACGCAGTATTTT. This sequence joins TRBV2 and TRBJ2-3, with 7 bases aligning to TRBD2. This CDR3 is 13 amino acids long. CDR1 is SNHLY and CDR2 is FYNNEI in the germline V gene. Losses at the gene ends were 5 bases for V and 2 bases for J; bases not matched to a gene: 1.

In the case of this clone: This sample includes further DNA sequences coding for the same CDR3. CDR3 DNA sequence: TGTGCCTGGAGTGTAGGGGTCTCTTACGAGCAGTACTTC. Translating it yields CAWSVGVSYEQYF. The gene calls are TRBV30 and TRBJ2-7; TRBD1 might be the D (5 bases). V was pared by 0 bases and J by 4 bases, with 10 bases between. Looked up from germline, CDR1 is GTSNPN and CDR2 is SVGIG (reference sequence). CDR3 size: 13 residues.

This sequence joins TRBV28 and TRBJ2-7; D is perhaps TRBD2 (6 bases). CDR1 and CDR2 from the germline V gene are MDHEN and SYDVKM. Between the trimmed V and J ends, which lost 4 bases and 2 bases, there was a span of 21 bases. The CDR3 extends over 17 amino acids. For the CDR3, the DNA is TGTGCCAGCAGTTCACCCGGGGAGGCCCGGACCCCCTACGAGCAGTACTTC. It encodes CASSSPGEARTPYEQYF. The variable domain in full, with the rest retrieved from reference TRBV28 and TRBJ2-7, is DVKVTQSSRYLVKRTGEKVFLECVQDMDHENMFWYRQDPGLGLRLIYFSYDVKMKEKGDIPEGYSVSREKKERFSLILESASTNQTSMYLCASSSPGEARTPYEQYFGPGTRLTVT.

This rearrangement joins TRBV10-2 to TRBJ1-1; D is uncertain. This CDR3 spans 13 amino acids. The ends were cut back, 4 bases at V and 5 bases at J, with 11 bases in the middle. Germline values: CDR1 WSHSY, CDR2 SAAADI. This CDR3 reads CASSGPGKTEAFF. For the CDR3, the DNA is TGCGCCAGCAGTGGTCCGGGTAAAACTGAAGCTTTCTTT.

CDR3 sequence (DNA): TGTGCCAGCAGTTCCCGGCCGGGGATCGCTGAAGCTTTCTTT. This codes for CASSSRPGIAEAFF. The chain is built from TRBV28 and TRBJ1-1; D is undetermined. V lost 4 bases, J lost 6 bases, and 15 bases lay in between. Germline loops: CDR1 MDHEN, CDR2 SYDVKM. The CDR3 has 14 residues.

This chain uses TRBV4-3 with TRBJ1-5; D uncertain. Trimming left V 1 base short and J 9 bases short, with 13 bases between. This CDR3 spans 14 amino acids. Per the germline V gene, CDR1 is LGHNA and CDR2 is YSLEER. CDR3 loop: CASSQAVFEGPQHF. The DNA for the CDR3 is TGCGCCAGCAGCCAAGCCGTATTCGAGGGGCCCCAGCATTTT.

This clone was picked up one time. The CDR3 spells CASMQGRWVDQPQHF. The CDR3 DNA sequence: TGTGCCAGCATGCAGGGGAGGTGGGTGGATCAGCCCCAGCATTTT. The rearrangement links TRBV6-1 to TRBJ1-5, with D maybe TRBD1 (6 bases). V was shortened by 7 bases and J by 5 bases, with 18 bases between the two germline ends. This CDR3 contains 15 residues. Germline values: CDR1 MNHNS, CDR2 SASEGT.

The V call is TRBV6-5, the J call TRBJ2-3; 7 nucleotides align to TRBD2. CDR1 is MNHEY, CDR2 SVGAGI, per germline. V shed 0 bases and J 3 bases; nucleotides not matched to a gene: 6. This CDR3 spans 16 amino acids. CDR3 nucleotides: TGTGCCAGCAGTTACTCGAACAGCGGGAAGACAGATACGCAGTATTTT. It specifies CASSYSNSGKTDTQYF.

The chain joins TRBV4-1 to TRBJ2-5; 7 bases line up with TRBD2. V lost 8 bases to trimming and J lost 5 bases; unmatched junction nucleotides: 17. This CDR3 region has 16 residues. Germline CDR1 MGHRA, CDR2 YSYEKL. DNA for the CDR3: TGCGCCAGCCGACGGTTGGCTAGCGGAGGGGAGGAGACCCAGTACTTC. Translated: CASRRLASGGEETQYF.

The gene calls are TRBV27 and TRBJ1-5, with D perhaps TRBD1 (6 bases). V was clipped by 6 bases and J by 5 bases, with 23 bases between them. CDR3 length equals 17 residues. Germline CDR1 and CDR2: MNHEY and SMNVEV (reference sequence). CDR3 region: CASRYLRGQSDHQPQHF. The CDR3 DNA follows: TGTGCCAGCAGATATTTAAGAGGACAGTCCGACCATCAGCCCCAGCATTTT.